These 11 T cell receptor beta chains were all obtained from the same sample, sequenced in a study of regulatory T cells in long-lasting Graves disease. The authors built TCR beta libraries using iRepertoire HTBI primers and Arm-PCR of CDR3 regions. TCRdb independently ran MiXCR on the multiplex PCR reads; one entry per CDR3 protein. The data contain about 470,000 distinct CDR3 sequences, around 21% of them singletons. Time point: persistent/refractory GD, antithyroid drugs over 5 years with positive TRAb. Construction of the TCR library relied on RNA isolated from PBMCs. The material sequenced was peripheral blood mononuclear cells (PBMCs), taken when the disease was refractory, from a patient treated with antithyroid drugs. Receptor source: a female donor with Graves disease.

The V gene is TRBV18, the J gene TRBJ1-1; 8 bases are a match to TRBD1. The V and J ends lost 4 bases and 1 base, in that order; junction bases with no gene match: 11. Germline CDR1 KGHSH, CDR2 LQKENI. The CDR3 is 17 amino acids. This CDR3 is CASSRLWTGLTNTEAFF. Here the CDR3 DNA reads TGTGCCAGCTCACGACTATGGACAGGGTTGACGAACACTGAAGCTTTCTTT. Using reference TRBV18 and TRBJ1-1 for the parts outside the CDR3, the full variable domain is NAGVMQNPRHLVRRRGQEARLRCSPMKGHSHVYWYRQLPEEGLKFMVYLQKENIIDESGMPKERFSAEFPKEGPSILRIQQVVRGDSAAYFCASSRLWTGLTNTEAFFGQGTRLTVV.

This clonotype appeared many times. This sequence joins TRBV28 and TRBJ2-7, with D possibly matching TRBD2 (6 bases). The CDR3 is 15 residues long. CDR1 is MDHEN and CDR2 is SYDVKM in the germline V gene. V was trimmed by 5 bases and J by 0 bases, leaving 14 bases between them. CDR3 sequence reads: CASSLTGLPSYEQYF. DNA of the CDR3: TGTGCCAGCAGTCTAACGGGACTCCCCTCCTACGAGCAGTACTTC.

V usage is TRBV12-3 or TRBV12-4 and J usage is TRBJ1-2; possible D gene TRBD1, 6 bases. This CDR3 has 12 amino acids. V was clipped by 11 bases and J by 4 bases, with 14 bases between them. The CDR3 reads CAQQQGSYGYTF. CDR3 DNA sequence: TGTGCCCAGCAACAGGGTAGCTATGGCTACACCTTC.

The DNA of the CDR3 is TGTGCCACCAGTGACCCCTATGGCCTAGCGGGAGATACCCGGGAGCTGTTTTTT. Its protein product is CATSDPYGLAGDTRELFF. The rearrangement links TRBV24-1 to TRBJ2-2; 10 positions agree with TRBD2. The CDR3 loop spans 18 amino acids. J lost 9 bases, V lost 4 bases, and 16 bases had no gene match. Germline CDR1 and CDR2: KGHDR and SFDVKD.

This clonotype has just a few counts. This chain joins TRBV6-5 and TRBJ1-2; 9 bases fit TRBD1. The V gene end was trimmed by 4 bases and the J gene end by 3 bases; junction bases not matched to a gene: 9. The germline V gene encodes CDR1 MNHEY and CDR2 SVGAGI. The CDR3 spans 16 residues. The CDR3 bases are TGTGCCAGCAGTTTCCAAACTGGGACAGGGCACTATGGCTACACCTTC. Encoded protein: CASSFQTGTGHYGYTF.

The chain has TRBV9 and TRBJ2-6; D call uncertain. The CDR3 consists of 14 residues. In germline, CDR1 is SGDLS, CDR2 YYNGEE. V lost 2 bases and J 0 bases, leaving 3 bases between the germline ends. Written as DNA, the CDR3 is TGTGCCAGCAGCGTGCACTCTGGGGCCAACGTCCTGACTTTC. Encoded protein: CASSVHSGANVLTF. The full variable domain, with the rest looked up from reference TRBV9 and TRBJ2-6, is DSGVTQTPKHLITATGQRVTLRCSPRSGDLSVYWYQQSLDQGLQFLIQYYNGEERAKGNILERFSAQQFPDLHSELNLSSLELGDSALYFCASSVHSGANVLTFGAGSRLTVL.

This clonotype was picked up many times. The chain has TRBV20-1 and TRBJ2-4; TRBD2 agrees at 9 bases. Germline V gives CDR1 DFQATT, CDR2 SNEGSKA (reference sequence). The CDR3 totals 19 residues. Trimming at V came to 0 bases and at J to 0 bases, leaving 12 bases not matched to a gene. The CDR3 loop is CSAREALAGLSRAKNIQYF. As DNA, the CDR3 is TGCAGTGCTAGAGAGGCGCTAGCGGGGTTATCACGAGCCAAAAACATTCAGTACTTC.

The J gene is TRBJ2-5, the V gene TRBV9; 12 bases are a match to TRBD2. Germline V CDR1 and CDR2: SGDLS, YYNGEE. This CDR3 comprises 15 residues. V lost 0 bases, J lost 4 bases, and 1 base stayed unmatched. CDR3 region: CASSVEGLAGETQYF. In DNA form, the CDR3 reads TGTGCCAGCAGCGTAGAGGGACTAGCGGGAGAGACCCAGTACTTC.

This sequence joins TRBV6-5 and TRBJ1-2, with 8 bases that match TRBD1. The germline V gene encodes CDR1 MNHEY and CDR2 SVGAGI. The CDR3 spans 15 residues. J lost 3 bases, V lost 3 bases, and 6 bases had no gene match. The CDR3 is CASSYWTGRDYGYTF. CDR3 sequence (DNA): TGTGCCAGCAGTTATTGGACAGGGAGAGACTATGGCTACACCTTC.

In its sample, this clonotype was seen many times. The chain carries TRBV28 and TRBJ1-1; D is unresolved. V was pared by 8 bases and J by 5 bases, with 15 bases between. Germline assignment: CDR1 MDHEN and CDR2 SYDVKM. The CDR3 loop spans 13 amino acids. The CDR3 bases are TGTGCCAGCGGAACAGATGTGGGTACTGAAGCTTTCTTT. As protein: CASGTDVGTEAFF.

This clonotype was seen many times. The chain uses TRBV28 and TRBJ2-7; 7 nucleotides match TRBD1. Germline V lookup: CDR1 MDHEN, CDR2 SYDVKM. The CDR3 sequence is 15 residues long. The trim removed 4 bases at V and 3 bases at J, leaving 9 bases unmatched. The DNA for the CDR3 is TGTGCCAGCAGTTACCGACAGGGCGGTCTCTACGAGCAGTACTTC. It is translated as CASSYRQGGLYEQYF. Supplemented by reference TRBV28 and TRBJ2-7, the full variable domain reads DVKVTQSSRYLVKRTGEKVFLECVQDMDHENMFWYRQDPGLGLRLIYFSYDVKMKEKGDIPEGYSVSREKKERFSLILESASTNQTSMYLCASSYRQGGLYEQYFGPGTRLTVT.